The 18 T cell receptor beta chains below were found in one sample sequenced in a study of T cell responses to AZD1222 COVID-19 vaccine. The protocol was immunoSEQ multiplex PCR, while the TCRdb copy is restricted to in-frame clones and leaves out a portion. Among about 45,000 clones listed, approximately 88% were seen once. Sequences were derived from peripheral blood, sampled 28 days after the second AZD1222 dose. These receptors originate from an adult who received the AZD1222 COVID-19 vaccine.

This clone was recorded a few times. CDR3: CATSLHAEPGLGEQYF. In DNA, the CDR3 is TGTGCCACCAGCCTACATGCCGAGCCGGGACTGGGCGAGCAGTACTTC. J is TRBJ2-7 and V is TRBV15, with D possibly being TRBD2 (6 bases). From germline, CDR1 is LNHNV and CDR2 YYDKDF (reference sequence). Trimming left V 5 bases short and J 6 bases short, with 23 bases between. The CDR3 is 16 amino acids.

The chain uses TRBV5-1 and TRBJ2-2, with TRBD2 matching 9 bases. V gave up 6 bases and J gave up 0 bases; unmatched junction bases: 3. The CDR3 has 15 residues. CDR1 and CDR2 (germline): SGHRS, YFSETQ. CDR3 bases: TGCGCCAGCAATTTAGCGGGGGCGAACACCGGGGAGCTGTTTTTT. Translated: CASNLAGANTGELFF.

This chain uses TRBV7-9 with TRBJ2-3, with 8 bases that match TRBD2. Germline V gene lookup returns CDR1 SEHNR and CDR2 FQNEAQ (reference sequence). The CDR3 consists of 17 residues. J was trimmed by 2 bases and V by 0 bases; bases with no gene match: 7. This CDR3 is CASSLAFRGGNTDTQYF. CDR3 nucleotides: TGTGCCAGCAGCTTAGCGTTTCGGGGGGGAAACACAGATACGCAGTATTTT. Filled out from reference TRBV7-9 and TRBJ2-3, the complete variable domain reads DTGVSQNPRHKITKRGQNVTFRCDPISEHNRLYWYRQTLGQGPEFLTYFQNEAQLEKSRLLSDRFSAERPKGSFSTLEIQRTEQGDSAMYLCASSLAFRGGNTDTQYFGPGTRLTVL.

This clone was counted only a few times. V gene TRBV2 combines with J gene TRBJ1-1; D remains unclear. The V end lost 7 bases, the J end lost 1 base, and 10 bases lay between the germline ends. The CDR3 runs to 13 residues. CDR1 is SNHLY and CDR2 is FYNNEI in the germline V gene. In DNA form, the CDR3 reads TGTGCCAGCATCCCGAAACAGAACACTGAAGCTTTCTTT. This encodes CASIPKQNTEAFF.

This sequence joins TRBV7-2 and TRBJ1-5; 7 bases match TRBD1. The germline V gene has CDR1 SGHTA and CDR2 FQGNSA. V was clipped by 3 bases and J by 3 bases; unmatched bases: 5. The CDR3 has 15 amino acids. The CDR3 coding sequence is TGTGCCAGCAGCTTCTCGGGACAGTACAATCAGCCCCAGCATTTT. Translation gives CASSFSGQYNQPQHF.

The CDR3 region is CASSLGQGNTEAFF. The DNA of the CDR3 is TGTGCCAGCAGCCTCGGGCAGGGGAACACTGAAGCTTTCTTT. The chain links TRBV7-8 to TRBJ1-1, with a possible D match to TRBD1 (5 bases). The CDR3 contains 14 residues. The germline V gene has CDR1 SGHVS and CDR2 FQNEAQ. Trimming pared 5 bases from V and 1 base from J, leaving 11 bases between.

The chain carries TRBV5-1 and TRBJ2-3; 7 nucleotides match TRBD2. After removal of 3 bases from V and 1 base from J, the junction contained 5 bases not matched to a gene. The CDR3 is made up of 15 amino acids. The germline gives CDR1 SGHRS, CDR2 YFSETQ. The CDR3 DNA is TGCGCCAGCAGCTCCCGGGCGGGGGGCACAGATACGCAGTATTTT. Protein product: CASSSRAGGTDTQYF.

The chain has TRBV6-5 and TRBJ1-1; a weak D match, TRBD1 (5 bases). V was clipped by 6 bases and J by 1 base, with 12 bases between them. The CDR3 totals 14 residues. Germline CDR1 is MNHEY and CDR2 is SVGAGI. CDR3 region: CASSPWGENTEAFF. The CDR3 region has the DNA TGTGCCAGCAGCCCGTGGGGGGAGAACACTGAAGCTTTCTTT.

The chain employs TRBV10-3 and TRBJ1-1; D uncertain. CDR1 and CDR2 (germline): ENHRY, SYGVKD. Trimming stripped 6 bases from V and 0 bases from J, with 5 bases between. The CDR3 has 12 residues. The CDR3 DNA reads as TGTGCCATCAGGAAGGTGAACACTGAAGCTTTCTTT. Residues: CAIRKVNTEAFF.

The chain combines TRBV27 with TRBJ1-3; D is unresolved. Germline assignment: CDR1 MNHEY and CDR2 SMNVEV (reference sequence). With 2 bases removed from V and 4 bases from J, the gap between germline ends came to 9 bases. This CDR3 is built from 14 residues. CDR3 coding DNA: TGTGCCAGCAGTTTAACGGTATACGGAAACACCATATATTTT. It translates to CASSLTVYGNTIYF.

The chain combines TRBV6-5 with TRBJ1-5; 10 nucleotides align to TRBD1. Germline CDR1 and CDR2: MNHEY and SVGAGI. V lost 2 bases and J lost 5; bases outside the gene matches: 3. This CDR3 has 15 residues. In DNA form, the CDR3 reads TGTGCCAGCAGTTACGCTGGACAGGGGGATCAGCCCCAGCATTTT. It translates to CASSYAGQGDQPQHF.

V usage is TRBV2 and J usage is TRBJ1-1, with TRBD1 matching over 7 bases. V lost 11 bases, J lost 2 bases, and 11 bases stayed unmatched. Germline V CDR1 and CDR2: SNHLY, FYNNEI. The CDR3 consists of 14 residues. The CDR3 is CAALGGQLNTEAFF. The CDR3 DNA reads as TGTGCCGCCTTGGGGGGACAGCTAAACACTGAAGCTTTCTTT.

In this sample, this clone turned up once. This chain joins TRBV29-1 and TRBJ2-3; 10 bases agree with TRBD2. The CDR3 covers 15 residues. Trimming at V came to 7 bases and at J to 4 bases, leaving 11 bases not matched to a gene. Per germline, CDR1 SQVTM and CDR2 ANQGSEA. CDR3 sequence (DNA): TGCAGCGGTAGCTTAGCGGGGGGCGTGGCAGATACGCAGTATTTT. It yields the protein CSGSLAGGVADTQYF.

The chain carries TRBV10-3 and TRBJ1-4; the D gene is possibly TRBD1 (5 bases). This CDR3 spans 15 amino acids. Germline V gene sequence: CDR1 ENHRY, CDR2 SYGVKD. V shed 3 bases and J shed 6 bases, with 14 bases lying between them. The DNA for the CDR3 is TGTGCCATCAGTGACCCGGGGCATTCGGATGAAAAACTGTTTTTT. Protein sequence: CAISDPGHSDEKLFF.

This clone came up a few times. V and J are TRBV15 and TRBJ1-1; D may be TRBD1 (6 bases). Per germline, CDR1 LNHNV and CDR2 YYDKDF (reference sequence). V dropped 1 base and J dropped 0 bases, with 9 bases sitting between them. The CDR3 is 15 residues long. CDR3 amino acids: CATSRGTVLNTEAFF. The CDR3 nucleotides are TGTGCCACCAGCAGAGGGACAGTCCTGAACACTGAAGCTTTCTTT. Looking up the rest from reference TRBV15 and TRBJ1-1 gives the full variable domain: DAMVIQNPRYQVTQFGKPVTLSCSQTLNHNVMYWYQQKSSQAPKLLFHYYDKDFNNEADTPDNFQSRRPNTSFCFLDIRSPGLGDTAMYLCATSRGTVLNTEAFFGQGTRLTVV.

The gene calls are TRBV10-2 and TRBJ1-5, with D uncertain. The CDR3 is made up of 15 amino acids. Germline V gene sequence: CDR1 WSHSY, CDR2 SAAADI. The germline V and J ends were trimmed by 2 bases and 1 base, with 9 bases remaining between them. The CDR3 region is CASSEGRLSNQPQHF. The CDR3 region has the DNA TGCGCCAGCAGTGAGGGGAGATTGAGCAATCAGCCCCAGCATTTT.

The chain is built from TRBV5-1 and TRBJ2-2; D perhaps matches TRBD1 (6 bases). V lost 4 bases, J lost 6 bases, and 13 bases lay in between. Looked up from germline, CDR1 is SGHRS and CDR2 is YFSETQ. This CDR3 spans 14 amino acids. The CDR3 DNA follows: TGCGCCAGCAGCAAATCCGGACAGCCCGGGGAGCTGTTTTTT. Its translation is CASSKSGQPGELFF.

This clone turned up a few times. The V and J genes are TRBV19 and TRBJ2-2; D gene unclear. V was shortened by 7 bases and J by 6 bases, with 15 bases between the two germline ends. The V gene's germline CDR1 is LNHDA and CDR2 SQIVND (reference sequence). The CDR3 has 14 residues. The CDR3 bases are TGTGCCAGTACCTCTCCGTTAGGGCCCGGGGAGCTGTTTTTT. It codes for CASTSPLGPGELFF.